This passage covers 4 T cell receptor beta chains from one sample sequenced in a study of cytomegalovirus exposure and HLA in healthy donors. PCR amplification relied on 60 Vbeta primers (plus 13 Jbeta primers). Clones were sequenced by immunoSEQ multiplex PCR, and TCRdb holds only the in-frame ones, with some missing. The table has about 98,000 clones, around 67% seen once. Sequencing input: PBMCs. Receptor source: a male donor in good health and CMV-seronegative.

The chain uses TRBV6-5 and TRBJ2-7; D ambiguous. Germline V gene lookup returns CDR1 MNHEY and CDR2 SVGAGI. The ends were cut back, 2 bases at V and 0 bases at J, with 8 bases in the middle. This CDR3 has 14 amino acids. The CDR3 loop reads CASSYSDPSYEQYF. CDR3 in DNA: TGTGCCAGCAGTTACAGCGACCCCTCCTACGAGCAGTACTTC.

This chain uses TRBV28 with TRBJ2-7; tentatively, D is TRBD1 (5 bases). V was clipped by 2 bases and J by 3 bases, with 8 bases between them. The CDR3 has 13 amino acids. CDR1 and CDR2 (germline): MDHEN, SYDVKM. The CDR3 DNA sequence: TGTGCCAGCAGTTTAGTCAGGGACTACGAGCAGTACTTC. This encodes CASSLVRDYEQYF.

The V gene is TRBV2, the J gene TRBJ2-5, with 10 positions matching TRBD1. The CDR3 runs to 14 residues. After removal of 6 bases from V and 5 bases from J, the junction contained 6 bases not matched to a gene. Germline V gives CDR1 SNHLY, CDR2 FYNNEI. The CDR3 region has the DNA TGTGCCAGCAGCCTGACAGGGGGCGTGGAGACCCAGTACTTC. This encodes CASSLTGGVETQYF. Together with reference TRBV2 and TRBJ2-5, the CDR3 gives the full variable domain: EPEVTQTPSHQVTQMGQEVILRCVPISNHLYFYWYRQILGQKVEFLVSFYNNEISEKSEIFDDQFSVERPDGSNFTLKIRSTKLEDSAMYFCASSLTGGVETQYFGPGTRLLVL.

The chain employs TRBV6-6 and TRBJ2-7, with a weak D call TRBD2 (6 bases). In germline, CDR1 is MNHNY, CDR2 SVGAGI (reference sequence). This CDR3 spans 12 amino acids. The germline V and J ends were trimmed by 8 bases and 4 bases, with 12 bases remaining between them. The CDR3 bases are TGTGCCAGCTCCCGGAGCGGGTACGAGCAGTACTTC. It codes for CASSRSGYEQYF.